This paragraph covers one TCR beta chain sequence. The CDR3 runs to 18 residues. The germline V gene encodes CDR1 LNHDA and CDR2 SQIVND (reference sequence). The V segment lost 1 base and the J segment 5 bases; nucleotides outside the gene matches: 11. These data originate in a study of T cells after yellow fever vaccination. MiXCR, applied by TCRdb to the 5' RACE reads, yields one record per CDR3 protein. Here the sample spans just under 600,000 distinct CDR3 sequences, roughly 13% being singletons. Source: PBMCs, taken on the day of the yellow fever booster vaccination. The chain couples TRBV19 to TRBJ2-2; 9 bases line up with TRBD2. The clonotype comes from a man aged 25 to 40 who received the YFV17D yellow fever vaccine. The CDR3 DNA is TGTGCCAGTAGTATAGTGTTGCGGGAGGGCCCAAGAACCGGGGAGCTGTTTTTT. It is translated as CASSIVLREGPRTGELFF.